This T cell receptor beta chain originates from a study of identical twins. As to this clonotype: Its antigen is unidentified.

V shed 4 bases, J shed 3 bases, and the junction held 8 bases outside the gene matches. The CDR3 loop spans 15 amino acids. Germline assignment: CDR1 SGDLS and CDR2 YYNGEE. Regarding the study as a whole: High-abundance cord blood beta clonotypes had fewer insertions; memory repertoires showed none.

Via MiXCR, TCRdb re-called the 5' RACE reads, giving one row per CDR3 protein. The sample consists of 450,000 to 600,000 distinct CDR3 sequences, approximately 20% of them appearing once. These same records also appear under a second study, on yellow fever vaccine responses in identical twins.

The origin of this receptor is a woman younger than 30 in good health. This sequence joins TRBV9 and TRBJ2-3, with 7 bases aligning to TRBD2. Sequenced input: CD4+ T cells sorted from blood. In DNA form, the CDR3 reads TGTGCCAGCAGCCCCCTGGCGGGAGCGACAGATACGCAGTATTTT. It is translated as CASSPLAGATDTQYF.